The 24 T cell receptor beta chains given below trace back to one sample, sequenced in a study of T cell changes during pregnancy in multiple sclerosis. Using immunoSEQ multiplex PCR, the repertoire was profiled, and TCRdb retains in-frame clones only, with some absent. Of fewer than 60,000 clones listed, 75% to 95% are singletons. This material consisted of peripheral blood, taken after pregnancy. The receptor source for this set is a female donor in good health, enrolled as a control in a pregnancy study.

The table lists this clone with a few counts. This chain connects TRBV4-3 to TRBJ1-2; 8 bases align to TRBD1. With V trimmed by 0 bases and J by 8 bases, 8 bases remained unmatched. In germline, CDR1 is LGHNA, CDR2 YSLEER. This CDR3 has 15 amino acids. The CDR3: CASSQEVGQGLGYTF. The CDR3 region has the DNA TGCGCCAGCAGCCAAGAAGTTGGACAGGGCCTCGGCTACACCTTC.

This sequence joins TRBV7-2 and TRBJ2-1; the D is unclear. The CDR3 extends over 16 amino acids. V lost 6 bases to trimming and J lost 0 bases, with 15 bases between them. Germline V CDR1 and CDR2: SGHTA, FQGNSA. CDR3 sequence (DNA): TGTGCCAGCAGGATAGGAGCGATCCCCTCCTACAATGAGCAGTTCTTC. Encoded protein: CASRIGAIPSYNEQFF. Complete variable domain (other parts from reference TRBV7-2 and TRBJ2-1): GAGVSQSPSNKVTEKGKDVELRCDPISGHTALYWYRQSLGQGLEFLIYFQGNSAPDKSGLPSDRFSAERTGGSVSTLTIQRTQQEDSAVYLCASRIGAIPSYNEQFFGPGTRLTVL.

This chain connects TRBV19 to TRBJ1-2, with 7 bases lining up with TRBD1. CDR3 length: 16 residues. The germline gives CDR1 LNHDA, CDR2 SQIVND (reference sequence). Unmatched junction bases numbered 14, after V lost 5 bases and J lost 5 bases. DNA of the CDR3: TGTGCCAGTAGTTTGGGGACTAGGACAGGAGTTTATGGCTACACCTTC. As protein: CASSLGTRTGVYGYTF.

V gene TRBV18 combines with J gene TRBJ2-7; 7 nucleotides line up with TRBD1. CDR3 length equals 15 residues. J gave up 2 bases and V 4 bases, and 8 bases lay outside the gene matches. From germline, CDR1 is KGHSH and CDR2 LQKENI. CDR3 in amino acids: CASSLYRDSTYEQYF. DNA of the CDR3: TGTGCCAGCTCACTGTACCGGGACAGTACCTACGAGCAGTACTTC.

The V and J genes are TRBV18 and TRBJ1-1; TRBD1 agrees at 9 bases. V shed 3 bases and J 4 bases; nucleotides not matched to a gene: 9. In germline, CDR1 is KGHSH, CDR2 LQKENI. The CDR3 has 16 residues. CDR3 region: CASSPGQGRSSTEAFF. In DNA form, the CDR3 reads TGTGCCAGCTCACCGGGACAGGGAAGAAGTAGCACTGAAGCTTTCTTT.

CDR3 bases: TGTGCCAGCAGTTCGGGGAGGGGATCCTACGAGCAGTACTTC. It codes for CASSSGRGSYEQYF. This chain links TRBV6-1 with TRBJ2-7, with 7 bases lining up with TRBD2. Germline V gene lookup returns CDR1 MNHNS and CDR2 SASEGT. The junction had 5 bases not matched to a gene; V was cut back by 5 bases and J by 1 base. This CDR3 has 14 residues.

V is TRBV6-5 and J is TRBJ1-2; D might be TRBD1 (5 bases). This CDR3 comprises 13 residues. Germline V CDR1 and CDR2: MNHEY, SVGAGI. Trimming took off 5 bases at V and 4 bases at J, with 11 bases between the two ends. In nucleotides, the CDR3 is TGTGCCAGCAGTCTCAGGGAGGCCTATGGCTACACCTTC. Protein sequence: CASSLREAYGYTF.

This rearrangement joins TRBV6-5 to TRBJ2-1; 7 nucleotides match TRBD1. The ends lost 2 bases at V and 4 bases at J; junction bases unmatched: 2. This CDR3 comprises 14 residues. Germline CDR1 is MNHEY and CDR2 is SVGAGI. The CDR3 coding sequence is TGTGCCAGCAGTTACGGGGACAGTTACAATGAGCAGTTCTTC. This gives the protein CASSYGDSYNEQFF.

This sequence joins TRBV11-3 and TRBJ1-6, with D uncertain. The germline V gene encodes CDR1 SGHNT and CDR2 YENEEA. V lost 6 bases to trimming and J lost 7 bases, with 16 bases between them. The CDR3 has 15 amino acids. The CDR3 loop is CASRDRRFTNSPLHF. The CDR3 DNA is TGTGCCAGCAGGGATCGGCGGTTTACGAATTCACCCCTCCACTTT.

This clone has a single count. V is TRBV7-2 and J is TRBJ2-2, with TRBD2 matching 7 bases. J gave up 3 bases and V 5 bases, and 6 bases lay outside the gene matches. The CDR3 runs to 15 residues. Germline V gives CDR1 SGHTA, CDR2 FQGNSA. This chain's CDR3 is CASSPFAGDTGELFF. The CDR3 coding sequence is TGTGCCAGCAGCCCATTCGCGGGGGACACCGGGGAGCTGTTTTTT.

The chain recombines TRBV18 with TRBJ1-2, with TRBD1 matching 9 bases. The trim removed 0 bases at V and 6 bases at J, leaving 5 bases unmatched. CDR1 and CDR2 (germline): KGHSH, LQKENI. CDR3 size: 15 residues. The CDR3 DNA follows: TGTGCCAGCTCACCACCGAGGACAGGGGTCGATGGCTACACCTTC. Amino acids: CASSPPRTGVDGYTF.

This clone was detected only once. This sequence joins TRBV6-1 and TRBJ2-5; 8 bases are shared with TRBD1. Trimming cost V 4 bases and J 2 bases; bases outside gene matches: 3. Germline V gene sequence: CDR1 MNHNS, CDR2 SASEGT. The CDR3 runs 14 residues. CDR3 region: CASSGTGRQETQYF. Written as DNA, the CDR3 is TGTGCCAGCAGTGGGACAGGGAGACAAGAGACCCAGTACTTC.

This clone occurred once. In DNA, the CDR3 is TGTGCCAGCAGCGTTGACAGGGGGCCCGTCGATGAGCAGTTCTTC. This gives the protein CASSVDRGPVDEQFF. This chain joins TRBV5-4 and TRBJ2-1, with 10 bases that match TRBD1. With V trimmed by 4 bases and J by 8 bases, 9 bases remained unmatched. The V gene's germline CDR1 is SGHNT and CDR2 YYREEE (reference sequence). The CDR3 has 15 residues.

The chain is built from TRBV20-1 and TRBJ2-1, with TRBD2 identical over 7 bases. V was pared by 4 bases and J by 8 bases, with 2 bases of the junction left unmatched. Looked up from germline, CDR1 is DFQATT and CDR2 is SNEGSKA (reference sequence). The CDR3 consists of 11 residues. The CDR3: CSATGGYEQFF. The CDR3 nucleotides read TGCAGTGCTACGGGAGGCTATGAGCAGTTCTTC.

V is TRBV2 and J is TRBJ1-2, with 7 nucleotides matching TRBD1. CDR3 length equals 13 residues. The V segment lost 5 bases and the J segment 5 bases; nucleotides outside the gene matches: 5. Germline V gives CDR1 SNHLY, CDR2 FYNNEI. CDR3 amino acids: CASSPEQGYGYTF. The CDR3 DNA is TGTGCCAGCAGTCCCGAACAGGGGTATGGCTACACCTTC.

CDR3 coding DNA: TGTGCCAGCAGTCAAGACAGGGCTAGGAATGAAAAACTGTTTTTT. This gives the protein CASSQDRARNEKLFF. The V gene is TRBV6-5, the J gene TRBJ1-4; 7 bases are shared with TRBD1. The germline gives CDR1 MNHEY, CDR2 SVGAGI. CDR3 length: 15 amino acids. The V gene end was trimmed by 5 bases and the J gene end by 5 bases; junction bases not matched to a gene: 8.

The chain has TRBV28 and TRBJ2-1; maybe TRBD2 (5 bases). In germline, CDR1 is MDHEN, CDR2 SYDVKM. The CDR3 contains 17 residues. Between the trimmed V and J ends, which lost 3 bases and 0 bases, there was a span of 15 bases. CDR3 nucleotides: TGTGCCAGCAGTTTCGGCGGAGCGGCTCACTCCTACAATGAGCAGTTCTTC. It translates to CASSFGGAAHSYNEQFF.

The rearrangement links TRBV18 to TRBJ2-1; D unclear. The V gene's germline CDR1 is KGHSH and CDR2 LQKENI. V was trimmed by 3 bases and J by 0 bases, leaving 9 bases between them. This CDR3 is built from 15 residues. The CDR3 DNA reads TGTGCCAGCTCACCTGGCCGGAGCTCCTACAATGAGCAGTTCTTC. Its protein is CASSPGRSSYNEQFF.

This chain uses TRBV9 with TRBJ2-2; 10 bases match TRBD2. The CDR3 runs 16 residues. The germline CDR1 and CDR2 sequences are SGDLS and YYNGEE. V lost 3 bases to trimming and J lost 5 bases; unmatched junction nucleotides: 7. The CDR3 is CASSGLAGEITGELFF. The CDR3 DNA reads TGTGCCAGCAGCGGGCTAGCGGGAGAAATTACCGGGGAGCTGTTTTTT.

The count of this clone is one. The rearrangement uses TRBV11-2 and TRBJ2-7, with D tentatively TRBD1 (9 bases). Per germline, CDR1 SGHAT and CDR2 FQNNGV. V was pared by 5 bases and J by 3 bases, with 17 bases between. The CDR3 is 15 residues long. The CDR3 coding sequence is TGTGCCAGCAGCACCAGCGGGGGACAGGGCTACGAGCAGTACTTC. This encodes CASSTSGGQGYEQYF.

The J gene is TRBJ2-3, the V gene TRBV7-9, with D hard to call. The ends were cut back, 5 bases at V and 0 bases at J, with 12 bases in the middle. The CDR3 sequence is 15 residues long. Germline V CDR1 and CDR2: SEHNR, FQNEAQ (reference sequence). The CDR3 sequence: CASSKGVISTDTQYF. The CDR3 nucleotides are TGTGCCAGCAGCAAAGGAGTCATTAGCACAGATACGCAGTATTTT.

V gene TRBV7-6 combines with J gene TRBJ1-1; D is possibly TRBD1 (6 bases). Germline-derived CDR1 and CDR2 are SGHVS and FNYEAQ. Between the trimmed V and J ends, which lost 5 bases and 10 bases, there was a span of 14 bases. The CDR3 length is 12 residues. The CDR3 reads CASSPPGRGAFF. In DNA form, the CDR3 reads TGTGCCAGCAGCCCACCGGGCAGGGGAGCTTTCTTT.

The genes are TRBV5-4 and TRBJ2-5, with TRBD2 matching 8 bases. Trimming took 5 bases from V and 5 from J; bases not matched to a gene: 11. The CDR3 runs to 15 residues. Looked up from germline, CDR1 is SGHNT and CDR2 is YYREEE (reference sequence). CDR3 in DNA: TGTGCCAGCAGTTCCGACGGGGGGGCCTTTGAGACCCAGTACTTC. Its translation is CASSSDGGAFETQYF.

This chain uses TRBV4-1 with TRBJ2-3, with 10 bases identical to TRBD1. V shed 1 base and J 1 base; nucleotides not matched to a gene: 2. The V gene's germline CDR1 is MGHRA and CDR2 YSYEKL. This CDR3 contains 16 residues. CDR3 sequence (DNA): TGCGCCAGCAGCCAAGGCGGACAGGGGGGCACAGATACGCAGTATTTT. It yields the protein CASSQGGQGGTDTQYF.